Following are 26 T cell receptor beta chains from one sample sequenced in a study of T-cell reconstitution after alpha-beta-depleted transplantation in children. During its preparation, the TCRbeta library received unique molecular identifiers. TCRdb reanalysed the PCR reads using MiXCR and keeps one entry per CDR3 protein. Among about half a million distinct CDR3 sequences listed, around 12% were seen once. The sequences come from PBMCs from the stem cell graft donor, collected from the stem cell graft. Receptors originate from a human donor who donated a stem cell graft to a child with combined immunodeficiency.

In its sample, this clonotype was seen many times. The J gene is TRBJ2-1, the V gene TRBV7-8; TRBD2 matches at 12 bases. V lost 5 bases and J lost 3; bases outside the gene matches: 2. Germline V gene sequence: CDR1 SGHVS, CDR2 FQNEAQ. This CDR3 is 15 amino acids long. CDR3 coding DNA: TGTGCCAGCAGCCCTAGCGGGAGGGGCTACAATGAGCAGTTCTTC. This translates into CASSPSGRGYNEQFF.

The CDR3 here is CAIGALETQYF. CDR3 nucleotides: TGTGCCATCGGTGCTTTAGAGACCCAGTACTTC. The chain has TRBV10-3 and TRBJ2-5, with D unresolved. The V and J ends lost 8 bases and 4 bases respectively, with 8 bases between them. The CDR3 loop spans 11 amino acids. Germline loops: CDR1 ENHRY, CDR2 SYGVKD.

In its sample, this clonotype was seen many times. CDR3 nucleotides: TGTGCCAGAAGCGGGACAGATAACTATGGCTACACCTTC. As protein: CARSGTDNYGYTF. V and J are TRBV2 and TRBJ1-2; 7 positions match TRBD1. Germline V gene sequence: CDR1 SNHLY, CDR2 FYNNEI. CDR3 length: 13 residues. The V and J ends lost 9 bases and 1 base, in that order; junction bases with no gene match: 5.

This chain connects TRBV6-2 or TRBV6-3 to TRBJ2-6, with 7 bases matching TRBD1. The CDR3 totals 21 residues. The V segment lost 5 bases and the J segment 2 bases; nucleotides outside the gene matches: 21. CDR1 is MNHEY and CDR2 is SVGEGT in the germline V gene. The CDR3: CASSPQVLGGSRLAGANVLTF. In DNA, the CDR3 is TGTGCCAGCAGTCCTCAGGTCTTAGGGGGCAGTCGTCTTGCTGGGGCCAACGTCCTGACTTTC.

This clonotype was found a few times. The rearrangement links TRBV7-6 to TRBJ1-1, with D maybe TRBD1 (5 bases). Germline lookup yields CDR1 SGHVS and CDR2 FNYEAQ. Deletions cut 1 base from V and 0 bases from J, with 15 bases between. This CDR3 is 17 amino acids long. The CDR3 region is CASSLGPVEGMNTEAFF. The CDR3 DNA reads TGTGCCAGCAGCTTAGGACCGGTGGAGGGGATGAACACTGAAGCTTTCTTT.

The table lists this clonotype with a few counts. The rearrangement joins TRBV30 to TRBJ2-3; TRBD2 aligns across 8 bases. Germline values: CDR1 GTSNPN, CDR2 SVGIG (reference sequence). V was pared by 3 bases and J by 0 bases, with 5 bases of the junction left unmatched. This CDR3 has 15 residues. For the CDR3, the DNA is TGTGCCTGGAGCGGTACTAGCGGAAGCACAGATACGCAGTATTTT. As protein: CAWSGTSGSTDTQYF.

The CDR3 sequence: CASSPRGGGGEQYF. The CDR3 DNA is TGTGCCAGCAGTCCGAGGGGGGGGGGTGGAGAGCAGTACTTC. The chain joins TRBV7-8 to TRBJ2-7; TRBD2 might be the D (7 bases). Germline V CDR1 and CDR2: SGHVS, FQNEAQ. CDR3 length: 14 amino acids. V gave up 6 bases and J gave up 7 bases, with 19 bases separating them.

The genes are TRBV18 and TRBJ2-5, with a weak D call TRBD2 (6 bases). This CDR3 contains 13 residues. Deletions cut 6 bases from V and 1 base from J, with 9 bases between. Germline V CDR1 and CDR2: KGHSH, LQKENI. CDR3 residues: CASSGGSQETQYF. In DNA, the CDR3 is TGTGCCAGCTCCGGAGGGAGCCAAGAGACCCAGTACTTC. Combining the CDR3 with reference TRBV18 and TRBJ2-5 gives the whole variable domain NAGVMQNPRHLVRRRGQEARLRCSPMKGHSHVYWYRQLPEEGLKFMVYLQKENIIDESGMPKERFSAEFPKEGPSILRIQQVVRGDSAAYFCASSGGSQETQYFGPGTRLLVL.

V gene TRBV27 combines with J gene TRBJ2-3, with D perhaps matching TRBD1 (6 bases). This CDR3 is 15 amino acids long. V was shortened by 3 bases and J by 3 bases, with 13 bases between the two germline ends. The germline gives CDR1 MNHEY, CDR2 SMNVEV (reference sequence). CDR3 in DNA: TGTGCCAGCAGTTTTAACAGGGTCGTGACAGATACGCAGTATTTT. Protein sequence: CASSFNRVVTDTQYF.

V usage is TRBV7-8 and J usage is TRBJ2-3; TRBD2 agrees at 9 bases. The CDR3 has 17 amino acids. Trimming at V came to 5 bases and at J to 2 bases, leaving 11 bases not matched to a gene. Germline loops: CDR1 SGHVS, CDR2 FQNEAQ. The CDR3 bases are TGTGCCAGCAGCCCGGCGGGTAGCGGGGGCCACACAGATACGCAGTATTTT. Translated: CASSPAGSGGHTDTQYF.

A few counts support this clonotype. The junction does not match germline at one end; this may be a read error. CDR3 DNA: TGCAGCGTCGAAGGTGGAACTGGAAACACCATATATTTT. It encodes CSVEGGTGNTIYF. J is TRBJ1-3 and V is TRBV29-1; D unresolved. CDR1 and CDR2 from the germline V gene are SQVTM and ANQGSEA. The CDR3 covers 13 residues.

V usage is TRBV23-1 and J usage is TRBJ2-2; D is possibly TRBD1 (5 bases). TRBV23-1 falls under the ORF class, with uncertain function. Deletions cut 6 bases from V and 3 bases from J, with 20 bases between. This CDR3 is 17 amino acids long. CDR3 sequence reads: CASSRQKGETDTGELFF. CDR3 nucleotides: TGCGCCAGCAGCCGCCAGAAAGGGGAAACAGACACCGGGGAGCTGTTTTTT.

This clonotype was seen ten or more times. The CDR3 region has the DNA TGTGCCAGCAGCCAAGAGGGGTCAAAGCAGTTCTTC. Amino acids: CASSQEGSKQFF. V usage is TRBV3-1 and J usage is TRBJ2-1; D unresolved. The CDR3 contains 12 residues. The V and J ends lost 0 bases and 11 bases respectively, with 8 bases between them. Germline loops: CDR1 LGHDT, CDR2 YNNKEL (reference sequence).

The chain has TRBV29-1 and TRBJ1-1; D is possibly TRBD1 (6 bases). Trimming stripped 7 bases from V and 0 bases from J, with 12 bases between. The CDR3 is 13 amino acids. CDR1 is SQVTM and CDR2 is ANQGSEA in the germline V gene. CDR3 in DNA: TGCAGCGCTGGGGGCAGTTTGAACACTGAAGCTTTCTTT. This encodes CSAGGSLNTEAFF.

This clonotype was found a few times. In DNA form, the CDR3 reads TGCGCCAGCAGCTTGGGTTGGGGGCCTTACTCAGATACGCAGTATTTT. It yields the protein CASSLGWGPYSDTQYF. The J gene is TRBJ2-3, the V gene TRBV5-1; possible D gene TRBD1, 6 bases. The ends were cut back, 0 bases at V and 4 bases at J, with 15 bases in the middle. The CDR3 has 16 amino acids. In germline, CDR1 is SGHRS, CDR2 YFSETQ.

In its sample, this clonotype was seen a few times. Here the CDR3 reads CASKDGRSYNSPLHF. The CDR3 nucleotides read TGTGCCAGCAAGGACGGCCGCTCCTATAATTCACCCCTCCACTTT. V usage is TRBV12-3 or TRBV12-4 and J usage is TRBJ1-6, with D unclear. The CDR3 runs to 15 residues. V was clipped by 7 bases and J by 0 bases, with 10 bases between them.

This clonotype was seen only a few times. The rearrangement joins TRBV7-8 to TRBJ2-1; D might be TRBD1 (6 bases). The CDR3 runs 16 residues. V gave up 3 bases and J gave up 8 bases, with 20 bases separating them. From germline, CDR1 is SGHVS and CDR2 FQNEAQ. As DNA, the CDR3 is TGTGCCAGCAGCTTTCTTTTGCCGGGACAAAGGGATGAGCAGTTCTTC. Its protein is CASSFLLPGQRDEQFF.

This clonotype was counted at least ten times. The chain combines TRBV9 with TRBJ1-3, with 7 bases lining up with TRBD1. V lost 3 bases to trimming and J lost 0 bases; unmatched junction nucleotides: 6. The CDR3 length is 16 residues. Germline CDR1 reads SGDLS; CDR2 reads YYNGEE. This CDR3 is CASSGDSYFSGNTIYF. CDR3 sequence (DNA): TGTGCCAGCAGCGGGGACAGTTACTTCTCTGGAAACACCATATATTTT. The full variable domain, its missing parts supplied by reference TRBV9 and TRBJ1-3, is DSGVTQTPKHLITATGQRVTLRCSPRSGDLSVYWYQQSLDQGLQFLIQYYNGEERAKGNILERFSAQQFPDLHSELNLSSLELGDSALYFCASSGDSYFSGNTIYFGEGSWLTVV.

The chain links TRBV5-1 to TRBJ1-2, with TRBD1 identical over 9 bases. This CDR3 spans 16 amino acids. The germline V gene encodes CDR1 SGHRS and CDR2 YFSETQ. V gave up 0 bases and J gave up 4 bases; unmatched junction bases: 7. The CDR3 protein is CASSLGPGQGGYGYTF. The CDR3 DNA follows: TGCGCCAGCAGCTTGGGTCCGGGACAGGGCGGCTATGGCTACACCTTC.

The rearrangement uses TRBV4-3 and TRBJ1-5, with 7 bases aligning to TRBD1. Unmatched junction bases numbered 4, after V lost 0 bases and J lost 2 bases. In germline, CDR1 is LGHNA, CDR2 YSLEER. CDR3 length equals 16 residues. CDR3 amino acids: CASSQDFRGGNQPQHF. CDR3 sequence (DNA): TGCGCCAGCAGCCAAGATTTCAGGGGGGGCAATCAGCCCCAGCATTTT.

At least ten counts were recorded for this clonotype. The V gene is TRBV9, the J gene TRBJ1-6, with 8 bases matching TRBD1. Per the germline V gene, CDR1 is SGDLS and CDR2 is YYNGEE. This CDR3 spans 15 amino acids. V was clipped by 2 bases and J by 4 bases; unmatched bases: 2. The CDR3 DNA follows: TGTGCCAGCAGCGTGAGGACAGGGTATAATTCACCCCTCCACTTT. This codes for CASSVRTGYNSPLHF.

This clonotype was seen a handful of times. This rearrangement joins TRBV18 to TRBJ2-7; 7 positions agree with TRBD2. With V trimmed by 6 bases and J by 0 bases, 17 bases remained unmatched. Germline V CDR1 and CDR2: KGHSH, LQKENI. The CDR3 is 18 residues long. The CDR3 here is CASSQAKFLAESSYEQYF. The DNA for the CDR3 is TGTGCCAGCTCCCAGGCCAAATTTCTAGCGGAAAGCTCCTACGAGCAGTACTTC.

CDR3 in amino acids: CASSPLAENTGELFF. DNA for the CDR3: TGCGCCAGCAGCCCCCTAGCGGAGAACACCGGGGAGCTGTTTTTT. The chain combines TRBV5-1 with TRBJ2-2, with 7 bases that match TRBD2. Germline CDR1 reads SGHRS; CDR2 reads YFSETQ. The CDR3 has 15 amino acids. Unmatched junction bases numbered 4, after V lost 4 bases and J lost 1 base.

V gene TRBV10-3 combines with J gene TRBJ2-2; 14 positions match TRBD2. V lost 6 bases, J lost 0 bases, and 9 bases stayed unmatched. Germline values: CDR1 ENHRY, CDR2 SYGVKD. The CDR3 totals 19 residues. CDR3 sequence: CAISRRTSGGPSNTGELFF. The CDR3 DNA sequence: TGTGCCATCAGCCGAAGGACTAGCGGGGGGCCCTCGAACACCGGGGAGCTGTTTTTT.

This clonotype was picked up many times. The chain carries TRBV4-2 and TRBJ2-7; no reliable D call. This CDR3 spans 14 amino acids. Germline-derived CDR1 and CDR2 are LGHNA and YNFKEQ. With 2 bases removed from V and 4 bases from J, the gap between germline ends came to 12 bases. The CDR3 region has the DNA TGTGCCAGCAGCCAAACCTCCCAAGATTACGAGCAGTACTTC. Translating gives CASSQTSQDYEQYF.

This clonotype was picked up many times. V usage is TRBV5-1 and J usage is TRBJ2-7; 7 bases match TRBD1. CDR1 and CDR2 (germline): SGHRS, YFSETQ. V gave up 0 bases and J gave up 6 bases; unmatched junction bases: 3. This CDR3 is built from 13 residues. The DNA of the CDR3 is TGCGCCAGCAGCTTGGGACAGGGTGGCGAGCAGTACTTC. This translates into CASSLGQGGEQYF.